The clone carrying this TCR beta chain was found many times. Its target is unknown. Quantitative 5'-RACE with molecular barcodes was used to make the TCR beta libraries. TCRdb re-derived calls from the 5' RACE reads in MiXCR, one entry per CDR3 protein. This repertoire shows a few hundred thousand distinct CDR3 sequences, less than 10% found once; its top ten account for roughly 14%. The data are from a study of CD8 T cells in ankylosing spondylitis. Study findings and constraints: With a CD8+ phenotype, disease-linked clones were relatively rare in peripheral blood. Past studies reported some motif variants in reactive arthritis synovial fluid and blood. Reports say disease-linked clones showed up significantly more in matched ankylosing spondylitis synovial fluid. What appeared characteristic of ankylosing spondylitis blood was a TCR beta motif of 7 or 8 highly homologous variants.

Germline V gives CDR1 SEHNR, CDR2 FQNEAQ (reference sequence). The CDR3 runs 11 residues. Between the trimmed V and J ends, which lost 2 bases and 9 bases, there was a span of 5 bases. The chain is built from TRBV7-9 and TRBJ2-1, with a possible D match to TRBD2 (5 bases). The TCR comes from a male donor with ankylosing spondylitis. Sequencing input: blood, either unsorted or a sorted T cell fraction (not recorded which). In DNA form, the CDR3 reads TGTGCCAGCAGCTTAAGCGGTGAGCAGTTCTTC. Its protein product is CASSLSGEQFF.